This TCR beta chain was retrieved from a study of T cells in Graves' hyperthyroidism and ophthalmopathy. As for the study in general: Blood from the periphery was taken at initial diagnosis, before any treatment.

RNA transcripts served as the template for amplifying TCR beta CDR3 regions. The HTBI primer set was used in a first-round RT-PCR of the TCR CDR3. TCRdb redid the calling of the multiplex PCR reads with MiXCR, one entry per CDR3 protein. The data hold 400,000 or so distinct CDR3 sequences, with around 15% observed a single time. Germline V gene data show CDR1 as SEHNR and CDR2 as FQNEAQ (reference sequence). This CDR3 has 13 residues. On this clonotype itself: The junction shows a germline mismatch at one end, possibly a read error.

Patients affected by ophthalmopathy presented a Clinical Activity Score of at least 3, a NOSPECS grade of at least 4, and disease duration below 3 months. Sequencing was done on a sample of blood. This chain uses TRBV7-9 with TRBJ2-3; D not resolved. The TCR comes from a woman aged 60 to 75 with Graves' ophthalmopathy. CDR3 amino acids: CVSSLVGTDTQYF. The CDR3 bases are TGTGTCAGCAGCTTAGTTGGCACAGATACGCAGTATTTT.